A single sample gave rise to the 6 T cell receptor beta chains below, sequenced in a study of T-cell reconstitution after alpha-beta-depleted transplantation in children. The antigens these receptors bind are not known. Whole-study findings and limits: T-cell counts and diversity were attributed mostly to newly produced T cells one year after transplant.

Unique molecular identifiers were incorporated into the prepared TCRbeta library. TCRdb analysed the PCR reads with MiXCR anew, one entry per CDR3 protein. The data show 250,000 to 300,000 distinct CDR3 sequences, around 7.3% seen once. The material sequenced was peripheral blood, taken 360 days after TCRalphabeta/CD19-depleted stem cell transplant. These receptor sequences come from a female patient younger than 10 who had a stem cell transplant for Fanconi anemia, so the T cells may come from the graft donor.

This clonotype has a handful of counts. The chain has TRBV3-1 and TRBJ2-4; no firm D call. The V and J ends lost 0 bases and 9 bases respectively, with 15 bases between them. The CDR3 has 15 amino acids. Germline V gene data show CDR1 as LGHDT and CDR2 as YNNKEL (reference sequence). The CDR3 bases are TGTGCCAGCAGCCAAGAGTGGGGTAGCCTGGGCATTCAGTACTTC. This gives the protein CASSQEWGSLGIQYF.

This clonotype came up a few times. The chain has TRBV3-1 and TRBJ1-5; D may be TRBD1 (6 bases). The V gene lost 1 base and the J gene lost 7 bases, with 11 bases spanning the gap. Germline values: CDR1 LGHDT, CDR2 YNNKEL (reference sequence). The CDR3 loop spans 14 amino acids. The CDR3 DNA follows: TGTGCCAGCAGCCAAGTAGGGGGAGGACAGCCCCAGCATTTT. Translating it yields CASSQVGGGQPQHF.

J is TRBJ2-3 and V is TRBV6-2 or TRBV6-3; 7 bases line up with TRBD1. The CDR3 consists of 15 residues. With 4 bases clipped from V and 4 bases from J, the junction kept 8 bases outside the gene matches. CDR1 MNHEY and CDR2 SVGEGT come from the germline V gene. CDR3 residues: CASSFHTGVPDTQYF. The CDR3 DNA reads TGTGCCAGCAGTTTTCATACAGGGGTCCCAGATACGCAGTATTTT.

This clonotype has ten or more counts. The chain employs TRBV7-2 and TRBJ2-3; possible D gene TRBD2, 6 bases. This CDR3 is 16 amino acids long. The V gene's germline CDR1 is SGHTA and CDR2 FQGNSA. The V end was cut by 2 bases, the J end by 3 bases, with 15 bases between. Here the CDR3 reads CASSLKAGRVTDTQYF. The CDR3 DNA reads TGTGCCAGCAGCTTAAAGGCGGGACGCGTAACAGATACGCAGTATTTT.

This clonotype was detected many times. This chain uses TRBV10-3 with TRBJ1-1; D uncertain. Per the germline V gene, CDR1 is ENHRY and CDR2 is SYGVKD. The CDR3 is 13 amino acids. V lost 3 bases and J 5 bases, leaving 10 bases between the germline ends. CDR3 loop: CAISDLLETEAFF. CDR3 nucleotides: TGTGCCATCAGTGATTTGTTGGAAACTGAAGCTTTCTTT.

This clonotype appeared a few times. J is TRBJ1-6 and V is TRBV10-2; D is perhaps TRBD1 (5 bases). The CDR3 extends over 12 amino acids. CDR1 is WSHSY and CDR2 is SAAADI in the germline V gene. Trimming pared 8 bases from V and 8 bases from J, leaving 10 bases between. The chain's CDR3 is CASGDGYSPLHF. The DNA of the CDR3 is TGCGCCAGCGGGGACGGATATTCACCCCTCCACTTT.